This T cell receptor (beta chain) came from a study of Tregs in tolerant kidney transplant recipients. Study-wide points: The small number of patients limits these findings pending further validation.

Libraries were prepared by immunoSEQ multiplex PCR; TCRdb keeps only in-frame clonotypes and omits some of them. The data contain 110,000 or so clones, about 90% of them seen just once; the ten biggest clones take up approximately 0.59%. The CDR3 sequence is 14 residues long. Germline trimming cut 5 bases from V and 1 base from J; bases unmatched to any gene: 4. Germline loops: CDR1 MNHEY, CDR2 SVGAGI. In this sample, this clone turned up once. What it binds is unknown. The material sequenced was CD4+ T cells from blood. This receptor was obtained from a human donor in good health. The chain couples TRBV6-5 to TRBJ1-1; 7 nucleotides agree with TRBD1. The CDR3, as DNA: TGTGCCAGCAGTATAGGGGGCGAGAACACTGAAGCTTTCTTT. Translating gives CASSIGGENTEAFF.